The 22 T cell receptor beta chains in this list originate from one sample, sequenced in a study of coeliac disease. Profiled with immunoSEQ multiplex PCR; TCRdb holds only in-frame clones, not every one. The sample contains over 5,500 clones, roughly 60% of which appear only once. The sequenced sample consisted of lymphocytes from the gut lamina propria. These receptors originate from a man aged 60 to 69 with celiac disease on a gluten-free diet.

The chain employs TRBV29-1 and TRBJ2-7, with TRBD1 matching 7 bases. CDR3 size: 13 residues. Germline-derived CDR1 and CDR2 are SQVTM and ANQGSEA. J was trimmed by 2 bases and V by 4 bases; bases with no gene match: 5. The CDR3 loop is CSVAWDSPYEQYF. The CDR3 DNA sequence: TGCAGCGTTGCTTGGGACAGTCCCTACGAGCAGTACTTC.

The V call is TRBV4-2, the J call TRBJ1-1; TRBD1 is a possible D gene (6 bases). This CDR3 spans 15 amino acids. Germline CDR1 and CDR2: LGHNA and YNFKEQ. The V end was cut by 5 bases, the J end by 5 bases, with 18 bases between. As DNA, the CDR3 is TGTGCCAGCAGCGTGGGGGCAGGGGATGGGACTGAAGCTTTCTTT. Its protein product is CASSVGAGDGTEAFF.

Only a few counts were recorded for this clone. The chain combines TRBV6-5 with TRBJ2-5, with 8 bases lining up with TRBD1. The germline V gene encodes CDR1 MNHEY and CDR2 SVGAGI. The CDR3 contains 16 residues. V shed 2 bases and J 5 bases; nucleotides not matched to a gene: 10. The CDR3 region is CASSYAGQGRSETQYF. Here the CDR3 DNA reads TGTGCCAGCAGTTACGCAGGACAGGGCAGGAGCGAGACCCAGTACTTC.

This clone has just a few counts. This rearrangement joins TRBV7-8 to TRBJ2-7; TRBD1 matches 12 bases. The CDR3 extends over 14 amino acids. Germline lookup yields CDR1 SGHVS and CDR2 FQNEAQ. V lost 5 bases to trimming and J lost 7 bases; unmatched junction nucleotides: 6. CDR3 residues: CASSMGQGAWEQYF. CDR3 nucleotide sequence: TGTGCCAGCAGCATGGGACAGGGGGCTTGGGAGCAGTACTTC.

This clone was seen a few times. The chain carries TRBV7-8 and TRBJ2-2; 15 bases align to TRBD2. The germline V gene has CDR1 SGHVS and CDR2 FQNEAQ. J was trimmed by 0 bases and V by 5 bases; bases with no gene match: 7. The CDR3 consists of 19 residues. This CDR3 reads CASSLRTSGGVANTGELFF. DNA for the CDR3: TGTGCCAGCAGCCTTCGGACTAGCGGGGGGGTCGCGAACACCGGGGAGCTGTTTTTT.

This clone is a singleton in its sample. The rearrangement links TRBV11-1 to TRBJ2-3, with D possibly TRBD2 on 6 matching bases. The CDR3 extends over 17 amino acids. V was pared by 5 bases and J by 7 bases, with 25 bases between. The V gene's germline CDR1 is SGHAT and CDR2 FQDESV (reference sequence). For the CDR3, the DNA is TGTGCCAGCAGCGGCAGGGCTCCTCTACAAGCGGGCCATACGCAGTATTTT. As protein: CASSGRAPLQAGHTQYF.

The chain combines TRBV7-3 with TRBJ2-1; 10 nucleotides match TRBD2. This CDR3 has 17 amino acids. The V gene end was trimmed by 5 bases and the J gene end by 4 bases; junction bases not matched to a gene: 11. The germline gives CDR1 SGHTA, CDR2 FQGTGA. The CDR3 loop is CASSRGFSGGQYNEQFF. As DNA, the CDR3 is TGTGCCAGCAGCCGTGGGTTTAGCGGGGGGCAATACAATGAGCAGTTCTTC.

The chain joins TRBV2 to TRBJ2-5, with unresolved D. Germline V gene data show CDR1 as SNHLY and CDR2 as FYNNEI. This CDR3 has 18 amino acids. Trimming left V 5 bases short and J 5 bases short, with 27 bases between. CDR3 coding DNA: TGTGCCAGCAGTAATGAAGCATACCAACGATTTACCGGGGAGACCCAGTACTTC. Its translation: CASSNEAYQRFTGETQYF. The complete variable domain, with remaining parts taken from reference TRBV2 and TRBJ2-5, reads EPEVTQTPSHQVTQMGQEVILRCVPISNHLYFYWYRQILGQKVEFLVSFYNNEISEKSEIFDDQFSVERPDGSNFTLKIRSTKLEDSAMYFCASSNEAYQRFTGETQYFGPGTRLLVL.

This chain uses TRBV15 with TRBJ1-3; D call uncertain. The CDR3 length is 16 residues. CDR1 and CDR2 (germline): LNHNV, YYDKDF (reference sequence). V shed 1 base and J shed 0 bases, with 10 bases lying between them. CDR3 sequence: CATSRAPQSSGNTIYF. The CDR3 DNA reads TGTGCCACCAGCAGAGCCCCACAGAGCTCTGGAAACACCATATATTTT.

This chain joins TRBV5-1 and TRBJ1-2, with 7 bases matching TRBD1. Germline values: CDR1 SGHRS, CDR2 YFSETQ. The trim removed 4 bases at V and 1 base at J, leaving 1 base unmatched. This CDR3 has 13 residues. The CDR3 nucleotides are TGCGCCAGCAGCCGGGACAGTAACTATGGCTACACCTTC. Translation gives CASSRDSNYGYTF.

The CDR3, as DNA: TGTGCCAGCAGCCCCGGGACTAATGAAAAACTGTTTTTT. Protein: CASSPGTNEKLFF. The chain combines TRBV11-2 with TRBJ1-4; D unresolved. Germline V CDR1 and CDR2: SGHAT, FQNNGV. CDR3 length: 13 amino acids. Trimming took 5 bases from V and 2 from J, leaving 6 bases between them.

The V call is TRBV7-8, the J call TRBJ2-7, with 7 bases lining up with TRBD2. Germline V gene lookup returns CDR1 SGHVS and CDR2 FQNEAQ. The ends lost 0 bases at V and 3 bases at J; junction bases unmatched: 2. CDR3 length: 14 amino acids. The CDR3 region is CASSLAWGGYEQYF. The CDR3 nucleotides are TGTGCCAGCAGCTTAGCCTGGGGGGGCTACGAGCAGTACTTC.

This rearrangement joins TRBV28 to TRBJ1-4; 8 bases are shared with TRBD1. V gave up 4 bases and J gave up 3 bases; unmatched junction bases: 4. There are 15 residues in the CDR3. The germline CDR1 and CDR2 sequences are MDHEN and SYDVKM. CDR3 bases: TGTGCCAGCAGTTCCCGGGACAGGCCTAATGAAAAACTGTTTTTT. This translates into CASSSRDRPNEKLFF.

The table lists this clone with a few counts. The J gene is TRBJ2-1, the V gene TRBV28, with a possible D match to TRBD2 (7 bases). This CDR3 has 16 residues. Per the germline V gene, CDR1 is MDHEN and CDR2 is SYDVKM. The germline V and J ends were trimmed by 5 bases and 4 bases, with 18 bases remaining between them. CDR3 bases: TGTGCCAGCAGTCTACCGGGGGGCGCGGGGTACAATGAGCAGTTCTTC. The encoded protein is CASSLPGGAGYNEQFF.

The V call is TRBV6-5, the J call TRBJ1-3; TRBD1 aligns across 9 bases. There are 15 residues in the CDR3. J was trimmed by 1 base and V by 4 bases; bases with no gene match: 2. Germline V lookup: CDR1 MNHEY, CDR2 SVGAGI. CDR3 sequence (DNA): TGTGCCAGCAGTTCCGGGACAGGGTCTGGAAACACCATATATTTT. Translating it yields CASSSGTGSGNTIYF.

The chain has TRBV27 and TRBJ1-2, with D perhaps matching TRBD1 (6 bases). The CDR3 is 16 residues long. Trimming took 5 bases from V and 4 from J, leaving 20 bases between them. Germline-derived CDR1 and CDR2 are MNHEY and SMNVEV (reference sequence). CDR3 sequence: CASSPYRTGRGYGYTF. The CDR3 nucleotides read TGTGCCAGCAGTCCCTACAGAACAGGGCGAGGCTATGGCTACACCTTC.

The V call is TRBV7-2, the J call TRBJ2-5; D gene unclear. Germline lookup yields CDR1 SGHTA and CDR2 FQGNSA. Trimming took off 5 bases at V and 2 bases at J, with 6 bases between the two ends. This CDR3 has 12 amino acids. The CDR3 DNA reads as TGTGCCAGCAGCCCCACACAAGAGACCCAGTACTTC. Translation gives CASSPTQETQYF.

The rearrangement joins TRBV6-4 to TRBJ2-1, with D possibly matching TRBD1 (5 bases). V lost 5 bases to trimming and J lost 8 bases, with 13 bases between them. CDR1 MRHNA and CDR2 SNTAGT come from the germline V gene. The CDR3 is 13 residues long. The CDR3 nucleotides read TGTGCCAGCAGTAGGACACCTGGGCATGAGCAGTTCTTC. Its protein product is CASSRTPGHEQFF.

The genes are TRBV11-2 and TRBJ2-5, with TRBD2 matching over 12 bases. Germline V lookup: CDR1 SGHAT, CDR2 FQNNGV. The V segment lost 6 bases and the J segment 10 bases; nucleotides outside the gene matches: 15. The CDR3 has 16 residues. The CDR3 coding sequence is TGTGCCAGCAGTTTGACTAGCGGGGGAACCCCTATGGGCCAGTACTTC. Protein product: CASSLTSGGTPMGQYF. The full variable domain, with the rest looked up from reference TRBV11-2 and TRBJ2-5, is EAGVAQSPRYKIIEKRQSVAFWCNPISGHATLYWYQQILGQGPKLLIQFQNNGVVDDSQLPKDRFSAERLKGVDSTLKIQPAKLEDSAVYLCASSLTSGGTPMGQYFGPGTRLLVL.

This clone has only a few counts. The CDR3 coding sequence is TGTGCCAGCAGCTTACTACAGGGCAGCGGGGAGCTGTTTTTT. Amino acid sequence: CASSLLQGSGELFF. The chain combines TRBV7-3 with TRBJ2-2, with D possibly matching TRBD1 (6 bases). Looked up from germline, CDR1 is SGHTA and CDR2 is FQGTGA. Trimming took 2 bases from V and 7 from J, leaving 11 bases between them. This CDR3 spans 14 amino acids. Full variable domain (outside the CDR3, taken from reference TRBV7-3 and TRBJ2-2): GAGVSQTPSNKVTEKGKYVELRCDPISGHTALYWYRQSLGQGPEFLIYFQGTGAADDSGLPNDRFFAVRPEGSVSTLKIQRTERGDSAVYLCASSLLQGSGELFFGEGSRLTVL.

This clone came up a few times. One end of the junction does not line up with germline, which may come from a read error. The chain has TRBV4-2 and TRBJ2-2; TRBD2 aligns across 7 bases. The CDR3 is 16 residues long. From germline, CDR1 is LGHNA and CDR2 YNFKEQ. The CDR3 region has the DNA TGTGCCAGCACCCAAGTCGGCGGGGGGAACACCGGGGAGCTGTTTTTT. This translates into CASTQVGGGNTGELFF.

In its sample, this clone was seen a few times. The chain couples TRBV2 to TRBJ2-7, with a weak D call TRBD1 (6 bases). Deletions cut 7 bases from V and 2 bases from J, with 18 bases between. Germline assignment: CDR1 SNHLY and CDR2 FYNNEI. CDR3 length: 15 residues. CDR3 in DNA: TGTGCCAGCAAAGCAGGGGCCTCTCTAACCTACGAGCAGTACTTC. Its translation: CASKAGASLTYEQYF.